This T cell receptor (beta chain) was profiled in a study of CD8 T cells in Susac syndrome. Study at large: Patients with Susac syndrome were therapy-naive, on corticosteroids, or on intravenous immunoglobulin alone at blood draw.

An input of about 0.5 to 1 ug of RNA was subjected to reverse transcription using random hexamers. A single record per CDR3 protein comes from TCRdb applying MiXCR to the immunoSEQ multiplex PCR reads. The sample consists of tens of thousands of distinct CDR3 sequences, just under 95% of them appearing once. Germline V gene data show CDR1 as LGHDT and CDR2 as YNNKEL (reference sequence). V trimming: 4 bases; J trimming: 6 bases; junction bases outside the gene matches: 7. The CDR3 contains 15 residues. Definite or probable Susac syndrome was diagnosed using recently defined diagnostic criteria. The chain is built from TRBV3-1 and TRBJ2-3; 10 bases match TRBD2. The TCR comes from a human donor with Susac syndrome. Sequenced material: CD8+ T cells from PBMCs. This chain's CDR3 is CASSLVTSGIDTQYF. Here the CDR3 DNA reads TGTGCCAGCAGCCTTGTTACTAGCGGGATTGATACGCAGTATTTT.